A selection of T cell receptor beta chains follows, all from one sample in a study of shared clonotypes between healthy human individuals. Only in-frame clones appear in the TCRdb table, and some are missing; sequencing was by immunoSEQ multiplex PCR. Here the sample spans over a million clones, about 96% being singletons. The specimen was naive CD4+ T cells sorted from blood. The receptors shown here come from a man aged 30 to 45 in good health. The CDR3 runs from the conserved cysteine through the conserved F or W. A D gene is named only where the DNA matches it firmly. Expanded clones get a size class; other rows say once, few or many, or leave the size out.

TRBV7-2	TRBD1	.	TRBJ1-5	CASSYTGGYHQPQHF	TGTGCCAGCAGTTACACAGGGGGCTACCATCAGCCCCAGCATTTT
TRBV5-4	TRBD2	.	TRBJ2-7	CASSLVVAGNYEQYF	TGTGCCAGCAGCTTGGTGGTAGCGGGGAACTACGAGCAGTACTTC
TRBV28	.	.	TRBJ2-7	CASSSLGLGQYF	TGTGCCAGCAGTTCGCTGGGACTCGGGCAGTACTTC
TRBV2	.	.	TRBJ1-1	CATYQEHLNTEAFF	TGTGCCACCTATCAGGAACACTTAAACACTGAAGCTTTCTTT
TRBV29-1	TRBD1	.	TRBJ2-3	CSVENRDRTDTQYF	TGCAGCGTTGAAAACCGGGACAGAACAGATACGCAGTATTTT
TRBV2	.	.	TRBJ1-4	CASSEARTATYNEKLFF	TGTGCCAGCAGTGAAGCTAGGACAGCTACCTATAATGAAAAACTGTTTTTT
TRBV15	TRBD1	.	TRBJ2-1	CATSRAGRWGTGGFNEQFF	TGTGCCACCAGCAGAGCTGGGCGTTGGGGGACAGGGGGATTCAATGAGCAGTTCTTC
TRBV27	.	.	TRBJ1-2	CASSLSPAQPANYGYTF	TGTGCCAGCAGTTTATCGCCGGCCCAACCTGCTAACTATGGCTACACCTTC
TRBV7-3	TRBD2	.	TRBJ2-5	CASSRGLAGVRETQYF	TGTGCCAGCAGCCGGGGACTAGCGGGAGTGAGGGAGACCCAGTACTTC
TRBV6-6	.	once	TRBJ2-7	CASSYAGNYYEQYF	TGTGCCAGCAGTTATGCCGGGAACTACTACGAGCAGTACTTC
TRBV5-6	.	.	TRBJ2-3	CASSQGDTQYF	TGTGCCAGCAGCCAGGGAGATACGCAGTATTTT
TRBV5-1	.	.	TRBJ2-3	CASTFQGNTDTQYF	TGCGCCAGCACTTTTCAGGGAAACACAGATACGCAGTATTTT
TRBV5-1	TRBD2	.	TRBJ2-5	CASSSGLRGPETQYF	TGCGCCAGCAGCTCGGGACTACGGGGCCCAGAGACCCAGTACTTC
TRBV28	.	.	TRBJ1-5	CASRKNQPQHF	TGTGCCAGCAGGAAAAATCAGCCCCAGCATTTT
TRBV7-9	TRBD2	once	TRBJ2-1	CASSLPGLAGVAEQFF	TGTGCCAGCAGCTTACCCGGACTAGCGGGAGTCGCTGAGCAGTTCTTC
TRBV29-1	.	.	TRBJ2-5	CSVARLTETQYF	TGCAGCGTTGCTCGCCTAACAGAGACCCAGTACTTC
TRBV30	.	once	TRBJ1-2	CAWRGRGEAYTF	TGTGCCTGGAGAGGCCGCGGGGAGGCCTACACCTTC
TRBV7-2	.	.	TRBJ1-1	CASTLMSGGNTEAFF	TGTGCCAGCACCTTAATGAGTGGCGGGAACACTGAAGCTTTCTTT
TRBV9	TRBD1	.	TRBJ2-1	CASSVTGGLSSYNEQFF	TGTGCCAGCAGCGTAACAGGGGGCCTTAGCTCCTACAATGAGCAGTTCTTC
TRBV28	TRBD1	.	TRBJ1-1	CASTGTGIGMNTEAFF	TGTGCCAGCACCGGGACAGGGATCGGGATGAACACTGAAGCTTTCTTT
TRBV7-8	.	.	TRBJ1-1	CASSPLGNTEAFF	TGTGCCAGCAGCCCCCTGGGAAACACTGAAGCTTTCTTT
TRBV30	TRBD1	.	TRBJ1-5	CAWSFRDRGNQPQHF	TGTGCCTGGAGTTTCCGGGACAGGGGCAATCAGCCCCAGCATTTT
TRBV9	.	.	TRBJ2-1	CASSVAGTTYNEQFF	TGTGCCAGCAGCGTAGCTGGGACAACCTACAATGAGCAGTTCTTC
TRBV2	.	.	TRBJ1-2	CASSEEPGLPYGYTF	TGTGCCAGCAGTGAAGAACCGGGACTCCCCTACGGCTACACCTTC
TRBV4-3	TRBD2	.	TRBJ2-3	CASSQGAGGPADTQYF	TGCGCCAGCAGCCAGGGAGCGGGAGGGCCTGCAGATACGCAGTATTTT
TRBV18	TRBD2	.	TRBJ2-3	CASSPVPPASGTDTQYF	TGTGCCAGCTCACCAGTCCCCCCGGCTAGCGGGACAGATACGCAGTATTTT
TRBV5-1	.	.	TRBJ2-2	CASSVGTGELFF	TGCGCCAGCAGTGTGGGCACCGGGGAGCTGTTTTTT
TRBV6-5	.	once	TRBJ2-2	CASNAQGGNTGELFF	TGTGCCAGCAACGCCCAGGGGGGGAACACCGGGGAGCTGTTTTTT
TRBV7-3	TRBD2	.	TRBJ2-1	CASSLGASGNNEQFF	TGTGCCAGCAGCTTAGGGGCTAGCGGTAACAATGAGCAGTTCTTC
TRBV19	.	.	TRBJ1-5	CASGDSPNNQPQHF	TGTGCCAGTGGAGACAGCCCGAACAATCAGCCCCAGCATTTT
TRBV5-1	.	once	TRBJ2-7	CASSLKGVREQYF	TGCGCCAGCAGCTTGAAAGGAGTTCGGGAGCAGTACTTC
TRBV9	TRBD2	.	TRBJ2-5	CASSIVPSGRGETQYF	TGTGCCAGTAGCATCGTCCCTAGCGGGAGAGGAGAGACCCAGTACTTC
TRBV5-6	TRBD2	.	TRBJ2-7	CASSLLKGISGRAYEQYF	TGTGCCAGCAGCTTGCTTAAGGGGATATCCGGGAGGGCATACGAGCAGTACTTC
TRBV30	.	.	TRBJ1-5	CAWSAGIVQPQHF	TGTGCCTGGAGTGCAGGGATTGTGCAGCCCCAGCATTTT
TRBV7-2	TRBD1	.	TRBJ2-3	CASSSGTGLDTQYF	TGTGCCAGCAGCTCGGGGACAGGCTTAGATACGCAGTATTTT
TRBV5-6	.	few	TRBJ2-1	CASSLGPTYNEQFF	TGTGCCAGCAGCTTGGGCCCAACCTACAATGAGCAGTTCTTC
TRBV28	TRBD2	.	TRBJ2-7	CASSGTSGSFHEQYF	TGTGCCAGCAGTGGTACTAGCGGGAGTTTCCACGAGCAGTACTTC
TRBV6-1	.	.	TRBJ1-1	CASSEVLAGLNTEAFF	TGTGCCAGCAGTGAAGTTCTAGCAGGCCTGAACACTGAAGCTTTCTTT
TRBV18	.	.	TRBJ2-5	CASSLNEETQYF	TGTGCCAGCTCACTTAACGAAGAGACCCAGTACTTC
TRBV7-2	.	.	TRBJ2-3	CASTEYTDTQYF	TGTGCCAGCACCGAGTACACAGATACGCAGTATTTT
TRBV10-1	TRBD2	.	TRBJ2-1	CASSRLAAYNEQFF	TGCGCCAGCAGTCGACTAGCGGCCTACAATGAGCAGTTCTTC
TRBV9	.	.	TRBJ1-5	CASSEGPHSGNQPQHF	TGTGCCAGCAGCGAGGGACCCCACTCAGGCAATCAGCCCCAGCATTTT
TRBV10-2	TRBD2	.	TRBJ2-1	CASSRTRTSGYYNEQFF	TGCGCCAGCAGTCGAACCCGGACTAGCGGATATTACAATGAGCAGTTCTTC
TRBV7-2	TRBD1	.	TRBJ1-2	CASSLGTGGGGYTF	TGTGCCAGCAGCTTAGGGACAGGGGGAGGCGGCTACACCTTC
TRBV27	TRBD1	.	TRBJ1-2	CASSLRDRAGYTF	TGTGCCAGCAGTCTGAGGGACAGGGCTGGCTACACCTTC